These 17 T cell receptor beta chains came from one sample sequenced in a study of T cells after yellow fever vaccination. TCRdb processed the 5' RACE reads anew with MiXCR; each CDR3 protein has one entry. Of about 150,000 distinct CDR3 sequences in the sample, about 6.9% were seen once. The sample consisted of CD4+ T cells sorted from PBMCs, taken 10 days after the yellow fever booster vaccination. The receptors originated from a man in his thirties or forties who received the YFV17D yellow fever vaccine.

This clonotype was observed many times. The gene calls are TRBV11-2 and TRBJ1-3, with D perhaps TRBD1 (6 bases). This CDR3 spans 15 amino acids. V gave up 3 bases and J gave up 4 bases, with 13 bases separating them. Germline CDR1 and CDR2: SGHAT and FQNNGV. Written as DNA, the CDR3 is TGTGCCAGCAGCTTTGTACAGGGATCGGGAAACACCATATATTTT. Its translation is CASSFVQGSGNTIYF.

The chain has TRBV5-4 and TRBJ1-3; the D is unclear. From germline, CDR1 is SGHNT and CDR2 YYREEE (reference sequence). The CDR3 is made up of 15 amino acids. V was clipped by 0 bases and J by 0 bases, with 7 bases between them. The CDR3 nucleotides are TGTGCCAGCAGCTTGGATGGGGTCTCTGGAAACACCATATATTTT. Translated: CASSLDGVSGNTIYF.

This clonotype has only a few counts. V is TRBV20-1 and J is TRBJ2-7; TRBD2 agrees at 7 bases. The trim removed 2 bases at V and 6 bases at J, leaving 7 bases unmatched. The CDR3 is 13 residues long. Germline V lookup: CDR1 DFQATT, CDR2 SNEGSKA (reference sequence). CDR3 protein: CSARRFTGGEQYF. CDR3 DNA: TGCAGTGCTAGACGATTTACGGGGGGCGAGCAGTACTTC.

This clonotype showed up many times. The J gene is TRBJ2-6, the V gene TRBV28; D unresolved. Germline V gene lookup returns CDR1 MDHEN and CDR2 SYDVKM. CDR3 length: 14 amino acids. Trimming cost V 3 bases and J 0 bases, with 3 bases left between them. The DNA for the CDR3 is TGTGCCAGCAGTTTCAACTCTGGGGCCAACGTCCTGACTTTC. This sequence encodes CASSFNSGANVLTF.

The sample holds many counts of this clonotype. The CDR3 DNA sequence: TGCAGCGTTGATATCGGGGCTAATTCCTACGAGCAGTACTTC. This sequence encodes CSVDIGANSYEQYF. V usage is TRBV29-1 and J usage is TRBJ2-7; D possibly uses TRBD1 or TRBD2 (5 bases each). Germline lookup yields CDR1 SQVTM and CDR2 ANQGSEA. The CDR3 consists of 14 residues. V shed 3 bases and J shed 1 base, with 13 bases lying between them.

This clonotype was observed at least ten times. The V gene is TRBV5-6, the J gene TRBJ1-5, with D unclear. Trimming removed 3 bases at V and 4 bases at J, with 5 bases between. Germline V gene data show CDR1 as SGHDT and CDR2 as YYEEEE. The CDR3 consists of 12 residues. DNA for the CDR3: TGTGCCAGCAGCTCCCCGAATCAGCCCCAGCATTTT. It encodes CASSSPNQPQHF.

This clonotype was counted ten times or more. J is TRBJ2-1 and V is TRBV29-1; 11 nucleotides line up with TRBD2. The CDR3 loop spans 13 amino acids. Germline V gene data show CDR1 as SQVTM and CDR2 as ANQGSEA. V dropped 2 bases and J dropped 10; count of bases not matched to a gene: 4. CDR3 protein: CSVEQLAGVEQFF. The CDR3, as DNA: TGCAGCGTTGAACAACTAGCGGGAGTCGAGCAGTTCTTC.

The chain couples TRBV5-8 to TRBJ1-1; D is ambiguous. Germline V gene sequence: CDR1 SGHTS, CDR2 YDEGEE. The CDR3 totals 11 residues. Trimming took 1 base from V and 9 from J, leaving 7 bases between them. Here the CDR3 reads CASSLPRQAFF. The CDR3 DNA reads TGTGCCAGCAGCTTGCCCCGTCAAGCTTTCTTT.

This clonotype was picked up many times. This chain joins TRBV24-1 and TRBJ1-2, with D possibly TRBD1 on 5 matching bases. Trimming cost V 1 base and J 1 base, with 6 bases left between them. The germline V gene encodes CDR1 KGHDR and CDR2 SFDVKD. The CDR3 covers 14 residues. The CDR3 DNA reads TGTGCCACCAGTGATTTAGGGGTTAACTATGGCTACACCTTC. Protein: CATSDLGVNYGYTF.

Ten or more counts support this clonotype. J is TRBJ2-3 and V is TRBV5-1; 9 positions agree with TRBD2. Unmatched junction bases numbered 6, after V lost 5 bases and J lost 5 bases. The germline V gene has CDR1 SGHRS and CDR2 YFSETQ. This CDR3 spans 14 amino acids. CDR3 residues: CASRRTSDGDTQYF. The CDR3 bases are TGCGCCAGCAGAAGGACTAGCGACGGAGATACGCAGTATTTT.

This clonotype was seen many times. The gene calls are TRBV7-3 and TRBJ2-5; D ambiguous. Trimming shortened V by 1 base and J by 4 bases, and 13 bases separated the two germline ends. The germline gives CDR1 SGHTA, CDR2 FQGTGA. This CDR3 has 15 residues. Written as DNA, the CDR3 is TGTGCCAGCAGCTTAAGCCCGTCGGCTGGAGAGACCCAGTACTTC. It translates to CASSLSPSAGETQYF.

V and J are TRBV4-3 and TRBJ1-2, with TRBD1 matching 7 bases. V shed 1 base and J 5 bases; nucleotides not matched to a gene: 7. Germline V lookup: CDR1 LGHNA, CDR2 YSLEER. This CDR3 is 15 amino acids long. CDR3 residues: CASSQATGADYGYTF. The CDR3 DNA sequence: TGCGCCAGCAGCCAAGCCACAGGGGCGGATTATGGCTACACCTTC.

This clonotype was found many times. The chain links TRBV7-9 to TRBJ1-1; D may be TRBD1 (6 bases). From germline, CDR1 is SEHNR and CDR2 FQNEAQ (reference sequence). V was pared by 3 bases and J by 0 bases, with 8 bases between. The CDR3 is made up of 14 amino acids. This CDR3 reads CASSFGQMNTEAFF. CDR3 DNA sequence: TGTGCCAGCAGCTTCGGACAGATGAACACTGAAGCTTTCTTT.

Worth noting for this clonotype: A much larger clone is a single base away; this may be a read error. The chain combines TRBV20-1 with TRBJ2-5; D ambiguous. The germline V gene has CDR1 DFQATT and CDR2 SNEGSKA (reference sequence). The CDR3 runs 10 residues. The CDR3 is CSAPTETQHF. The CDR3 DNA reads as TGCAGTGCCCCGACTGAGACCCAGCACTTC.

This clonotype was counted at least ten times. This rearrangement joins TRBV4-3 to TRBJ1-1; 10 positions match TRBD1. Germline CDR1 and CDR2: LGHNA and YSLEER. The CDR3 length is 16 residues. After removal of 4 bases from V and 6 bases from J, the junction contained 11 bases not matched to a gene. DNA of the CDR3: TGCGCCAGCAGCCTCCGGGACAGGGGACGACAGGCTGAAGCTTTCTTT. As protein: CASSLRDRGRQAEAFF.

CDR3 amino acids: CASGTAYNEQFF. The CDR3 DNA reads TGTGCCAGTGGGACAGCTTACAATGAGCAGTTCTTC. The chain employs TRBV19 and TRBJ2-1; 7 nucleotides line up with TRBD1. Germline-derived CDR1 and CDR2 are LNHDA and SQIVND (reference sequence). The CDR3 sequence is 12 residues long. The V gene end was trimmed by 8 bases and the J gene end by 4 bases; junction bases not matched to a gene: 2.

This clonotype was counted ten times or more. The chain is built from TRBV19 and TRBJ2-1, with D perhaps TRBD2 (5 bases). The V gene's germline CDR1 is LNHDA and CDR2 SQIVND (reference sequence). V was trimmed by 5 bases and J by 11 bases, leaving 16 bases between them. This CDR3 is 13 amino acids long. The CDR3 loop reads CASSASRDTKQFF. In DNA form, the CDR3 reads TGTGCCAGTAGTGCTAGCCGAGACACGAAGCAGTTCTTC.